This TCR beta chain came from a study of T cells in localized non-small cell lung cancer. The method was immunoSEQ multiplex PCR; TCRdb's version includes in-frame clones alone and lacks a portion of them. The sample has more than 50,000 clones, about four fifths seen once. Germline CDR1 reads ENHRY; CDR2 reads SYGVKD. The CDR3 is 15 residues long. The ends lost 2 bases at V and 7 bases at J; junction bases unmatched: 6. A remark on this clone: Its specificity is not known.

Broader study findings: Only one tumor region was sequenced, so heterogeneity remains possible. Uninvolved adjacent lung had the highest recorded T cell clonality, with tumor below it. Adjacent lung exhibited a median of around 60 among the 100 most abundant tumor clones. Higher blood T cell density went with longer overall survival.

This chain uses TRBV10-3 with TRBJ1-5, with 9 positions matching TRBD1. The origin of this receptor is a female donor aged 60 or older with stage II squamous cell lung carcinoma. The sample consisted of peripheral blood, taken before any cancer treatment. CDR3 in amino acids: CAISEPGTGNQPQHF. For the CDR3, the DNA is TGTGCCATCAGTGAGCCCGGGACAGGGAACCAGCCCCAGCATTTT.